Listed here are 3 T cell receptor beta chains from one sample, sequenced in a study of post-analysis software for immune sequencing data. Antigens for these TCRs are unknown. Tagging with unique molecular identifiers was a feature of the TCR beta cDNA libraries. TCRdb reprocessed the PCR reads via MiXCR and lists one record per CDR3 protein. The sample contains about half a million distinct CDR3 sequences, around 40% of which appear only once. General study findings and limits: TRBV5-6, TRBV5-1 and TRBV20-1 belonged to a set of roughly 5 TRBV segments that were more frequent in patients than controls.

The sequencing input was blood. All receptors come from a girl between 10 and 17 years old with multiple sclerosis.

About this clonotype: The junction differs from germline at one of its ends, possibly a read error. CDR3 in amino acids: CASRRTSGGSDAQYF. CDR3 DNA: TGTGCCAGCAGGAGAACTAGCGGGGGATCAGATGCGCAGTATTTT. The V gene is TRBV12-3 or TRBV12-4, the J gene TRBJ2-3; the match to TRBD2 covers 11 bases. The CDR3 covers 15 residues.

This sequence joins TRBV28 and TRBJ1-2; TRBD1 matches 7 bases. Germline V lookup: CDR1 MDHEN, CDR2 SYDVKM. With V trimmed by 6 bases and J by 10 bases, 11 bases remained unmatched. The CDR3 has 13 amino acids. CDR3 amino acids: CASSDREESDYTF. The CDR3 nucleotides read TGTGCCAGCAGCGACAGGGAGGAGAGTGACTACACCTTC.

This CDR3 is CASGGRSGGNEQFF. The CDR3, as DNA: TGTGCCTCAGGGGGGCGGAGCGGGGGCAATGAGCAGTTCTTC. This chain uses TRBV10-3 with TRBJ2-1, with D possibly being TRBD2 (8 bases). Trimming pared 11 bases from V and 6 bases from J, leaving 20 bases between. This CDR3 region has 14 residues. The germline V gene has CDR1 ENHRY and CDR2 SYGVKD.